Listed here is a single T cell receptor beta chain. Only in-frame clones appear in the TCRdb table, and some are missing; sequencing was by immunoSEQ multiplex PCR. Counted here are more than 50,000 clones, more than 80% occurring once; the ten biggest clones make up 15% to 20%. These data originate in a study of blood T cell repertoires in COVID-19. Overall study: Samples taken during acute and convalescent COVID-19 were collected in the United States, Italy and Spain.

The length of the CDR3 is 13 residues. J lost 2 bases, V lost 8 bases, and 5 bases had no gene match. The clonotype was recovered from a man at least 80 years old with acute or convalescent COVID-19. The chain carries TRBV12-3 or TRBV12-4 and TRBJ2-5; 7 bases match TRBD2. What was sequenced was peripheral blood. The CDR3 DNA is TGTGCCAGCTGGGGGGGTTCTCAAGAGACCCAGTACTTC. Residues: CASWGGSQETQYF.